What follows are 8 T cell receptor beta chains derived from one specimen sequenced in a study of T cells in Graves' hyperthyroidism and ophthalmopathy. Regions amplified from RNA transcripts were the TCR beta CDR3 regions. The HTBI primer set served for first-round RT-PCR of the TCR CDR3. TCRdb recomputed calls from the multiplex PCR reads with MiXCR, one row per CDR3 protein. The sample shows approximately 610,000 distinct CDR3 sequences, around 15% of them seen only once. Source material: blood. The receptor set was obtained from a woman between 40 and 50 years old with Graves' ophthalmopathy.

The rearrangement uses TRBV20-1 and TRBJ2-7; TRBD1 might be the D (6 bases). CDR3 length equals 14 residues. The germline V and J ends were trimmed by 6 bases and 7 bases, with 22 bases remaining between them. CDR1 DFQATT and CDR2 SNEGSKA come from the germline V gene (reference sequence). CDR3 protein: CSALQGSLTTEQYF. CDR3 nucleotide sequence: TGCAGTGCCCTCCAGGGGAGCCTCACTACGGAGCAGTACTTC.

In this sample, this clonotype turned up many times. A read error may account for a junction end that differs from germline. This chain uses TRBV20-1 with TRBJ1-1; possibly TRBD1 for D (5 bases). This CDR3 has 11 amino acids. The germline V gene encodes CDR1 DFQATT and CDR2 SNEGSKA (reference sequence). The DNA of the CDR3 is TGCAGTGCTACACCAGGGTTTGAAACTTTCTTT. It translates to CSATPGFETFF.

The CDR3 DNA sequence: TGTGCCAGCAGCAGAGAGCGGGGGGGTAACTACGAGCAGTACTTC. As protein: CASSRERGGNYEQYF. J is TRBJ2-7 and V is TRBV7-2; 10 nucleotides agree with TRBD2. Trimming cost V 5 bases and J 3 bases; bases outside gene matches: 7. Germline V gives CDR1 SGHTA, CDR2 FQGNSA. The CDR3 runs 15 residues.

This clonotype was seen a handful of times. The J gene is TRBJ1-2, the V gene TRBV7-9, with D maybe TRBD1 (6 bases). Looked up from germline, CDR1 is SEHNR and CDR2 is FQNEAQ (reference sequence). V lost 7 bases to trimming and J lost 7 bases, with 19 bases between them. CDR3 length: 14 residues. Written as DNA, the CDR3 is TGTGCCAGCACCCTCGGAGGGGGTCGGGGTGGCTACACCTTC. Residues: CASTLGGGRGGYTF.

This clonotype was recorded at least ten times. The chain couples TRBV9 to TRBJ2-7; 9 bases are a match to TRBD1. The germline CDR1 and CDR2 sequences are SGDLS and YYNGEE. The V segment lost 0 bases and the J segment 7 bases; nucleotides outside the gene matches: 8. The CDR3 contains 15 residues. This CDR3 is CASSVAGTGLGEQYF. CDR3 coding DNA: TGTGCCAGCAGCGTAGCCGGGACAGGGTTAGGGGAGCAGTACTTC.

This clonotype was picked up many times. The chain has TRBV29-1 and TRBJ2-2; D is undetermined. CDR3 length: 15 amino acids. Germline V CDR1 and CDR2: SQVTM, ANQGSEA. Trimming took 6 bases from V and 0 from J, leaving 14 bases between them. CDR3: CSVELRTSNTGELFF. In DNA, the CDR3 is TGCAGCGTAGAACTCAGGACCTCGAACACCGGGGAGCTGTTTTTT.

This clonotype appeared many times. The chain joins TRBV7-2 to TRBJ2-7, with 8 bases lining up with TRBD1. The CDR3 covers 16 residues. Trimming at V came to 0 bases and at J to 2 bases, leaving 6 bases not matched to a gene. Germline V gives CDR1 SGHTA, CDR2 FQGNSA. The CDR3 DNA follows: TGTGCCAGCAGCTTAGCGAGGACAGGGTCCACCTACGAGCAGTACTTC. Translated, it gives CASSLARTGSTYEQYF.

This clonotype was observed many times. The V and J genes are TRBV9 and TRBJ1-1; D may be TRBD1 (6 bases). Trimming shortened V by 4 bases and J by 5 bases, and 18 bases separated the two germline ends. Per the germline V gene, CDR1 is SGDLS and CDR2 is YYNGEE. The length of the CDR3 is 15 residues. In DNA, the CDR3 is TGTGCCAGCAGCTCAGGTGGGGGCGTAGGGACTGAAGCTTTCTTT. Its translation: CASSSGGGVGTEAFF.